These 20 T cell receptor beta chains were sequenced from one sample in a study of T cells in Graves' hyperthyroidism and ophthalmopathy. From RNA transcripts, TCR beta CDR3 regions were amplified. The primer set for the first-round RT-PCR of the TCR CDR3 was HTBI. Via MiXCR, TCRdb re-called the multiplex PCR reads, giving one row per CDR3 protein. The sample lists about 560,000 distinct CDR3 sequences; roughly a sixth were seen once. Sequenced input: blood. Receptors were obtained from a woman younger than 35 with Graves' hyperthyroidism.

V usage is TRBV4-3 and J usage is TRBJ1-1, with no clear D. CDR3 size: 9 residues. V was cut by 10 bases and J by 8 bases, with 8 bases left in between. Germline lookup yields CDR1 LGHNA and CDR2 YSLEER. For the CDR3, the DNA is TGCGCCAACTTCCCAGAAGCTTTCTTT. Amino acids: CANFPEAFF.

This clonotype was recorded at least ten times. J is TRBJ2-5 and V is TRBV2, with 9 bases lining up with TRBD2. The germline gives CDR1 SNHLY, CDR2 FYNNEI. The CDR3 has 15 residues. Trimming cost V 7 bases and J 1 base; bases outside gene matches: 7. CDR3 in DNA: TGTGCCAGCACCGTGAGCGGGGGGATCCAAGAGACCCAGTACTTC. The encoded protein is CASTVSGGIQETQYF.

The chain recombines TRBV18 with TRBJ2-7, with 10 bases lining up with TRBD2. This CDR3 has 18 residues. V lost 1 base, J lost 6 bases, and 15 bases stayed unmatched. CDR1 KGHSH and CDR2 LQKENI come from the germline V gene. The CDR3 nucleotides read TGTGCCAGCTCACCACGATCTAGCGGGGGAATCCGCCCCATCGAGCAGTACTTC. Its protein is CASSPRSSGGIRPIEQYF.

With respect to this clonotype: Just one base apart from a much larger clone, this may be a read error. V usage is TRBV11-2 and J usage is TRBJ2-2, with D perhaps TRBD1 (6 bases). The CDR3 extends over 15 amino acids. The germline CDR1 and CDR2 sequences are SGHAT and FQNNGV. CDR3 loop: CAGSSFRDNSGELFF. CDR3 DNA: TGTGCCGGCAGCTCCTTCCGGGACAACTCCGGGGAGCTGTTTTTT.

This clonotype occurred many times. The V gene is TRBV7-2, the J gene TRBJ2-5; D tentatively reads TRBD1 or TRBD2 (7 bases each). CDR1 and CDR2 (germline): SGHTA, FQGNSA. V lost 1 base and J lost 5, with 14 bases in between. There are 15 residues in the CDR3. CDR3 loop: CASSLVSQGGETQYF. CDR3 in DNA: TGTGCCAGCAGCTTAGTTTCGCAGGGGGGGGAGACCCAGTACTTC.

About this clonotype: Since a much larger clone is just one base distant, this may be a read error. V usage is TRBV7-3 and J usage is TRBJ2-3; D is perhaps TRBD1 (7 bases). The CDR3 has 15 residues. Germline-derived CDR1 and CDR2 are SGHTA and FQGTGA. CDR3: CVSSLGGTATDTQYF. DNA for the CDR3: TGTGTCAGCAGCTTAGGCGGGACAGCTACAGATACGCAGTATTTT.

This sequence joins TRBV19 and TRBJ2-1, with D perhaps TRBD1 (6 bases). Trimming took off 3 bases at V and 14 bases at J, with 20 bases between the two ends. The CDR3 has 14 amino acids. CDR1 and CDR2 from the germline V gene are LNHDA and SQIVND (reference sequence). The CDR3 nucleotides are TGTGCCAGTAGTATGATTGCGACGGGACAAGCCGAGTTCTTC. It translates to CASSMIATGQAEFF.

This clonotype occurred a few times. The chain links TRBV28 to TRBJ1-1; the D gene is possibly TRBD1 (6 bases). The V gene lost 4 bases and the J gene lost 0 bases, with 18 bases spanning the gap. This CDR3 region has 17 residues. The V gene's germline CDR1 is MDHEN and CDR2 SYDVKM. The CDR3 DNA sequence: TGTGCCAGCAGTTGGACAGTCAACCCCGAAATGAACACTGAAGCTTTCTTT. It codes for CASSWTVNPEMNTEAFF.

This chain joins TRBV20-1 and TRBJ2-7; 7 nucleotides align to TRBD2. Trimming took 3 bases from V and 2 from J; bases not matched to a gene: 10. Germline-derived CDR1 and CDR2 are DFQATT and SNEGSKA (reference sequence). This CDR3 spans 15 amino acids. The CDR3 DNA reads TGCAGTGCTAGGCCTGAAGCGGGATGGGCCTACGAGCAGTACTTC. It specifies CSARPEAGWAYEQYF.

This clonotype was seen ten or more times. The chain employs TRBV2 and TRBJ2-7, with 9 bases identical to TRBD2. This CDR3 region has 16 residues. The germline gives CDR1 SNHLY, CDR2 FYNNEI. With V trimmed by 6 bases and J by 3 bases, 12 bases remained unmatched. The CDR3 bases are TGTGCCAGCAGAAAAGGACGACTAGCGGAGAACTACGAGCAGTACTTC. Translation: CASRKGRLAENYEQYF.

This clonotype was observed a few times. CDR3 region: CASSIEGFGTEAFF. CDR3 in DNA: TGTGCCAGTAGTATAGAGGGTTTTGGCACTGAAGCTTTCTTT. This sequence joins TRBV19 and TRBJ1-1; D uncertain. Germline V gene sequence: CDR1 LNHDA, CDR2 SQIVND (reference sequence). This CDR3 region has 14 residues. The V end lost 0 bases, the J end lost 4 bases, and 9 bases lay between the germline ends.

This rearrangement joins TRBV5-5 to TRBJ2-5; 9 bases agree with TRBD1. With V trimmed by 3 bases and J by 7 bases, 10 bases remained unmatched. The CDR3 totals 15 residues. CDR1 is SGHKS, CDR2 YYEKEE, per germline (reference sequence). For the CDR3, the DNA is TGTGCCAGCAGCTCGGGACAGGGAGGGTTAGGGACCCAGTACTTC. Translating gives CASSSGQGGLGTQYF. Looking up the rest from reference TRBV5-5 and TRBJ2-5 gives the full variable domain: DAGVTQSPTHLIKTRGQQVTLRCSPISGHKSVSWYQQVLGQGPQFIFQYYEKEERGRGNFPDRFSARQFPNYSSELNVNALLLGDSALYLCASSSGQGGLGTQYFGPGTRLLVL.

There are a few counts of this clonotype. The chain uses TRBV15 and TRBJ2-3; D may correspond to TRBD1 or TRBD2 (6 bases each). The V end was cut by 1 base, the J end by 6 bases, with 20 bases between. Germline values: CDR1 LNHNV, CDR2 YYDKDF (reference sequence). The CDR3 consists of 17 residues. CDR3 loop: CATSRVVKLGGSDTQYF. CDR3 sequence (DNA): TGTGCCACCAGCAGAGTGGTAAAATTGGGGGGCAGCGATACGCAGTATTTT.

The V and J genes are TRBV20-1 and TRBJ2-7; TRBD2 matches 13 bases. This CDR3 contains 17 residues. Trimming at V came to 6 bases and at J to 2 bases, leaving 13 bases not matched to a gene. From germline, CDR1 is DFQATT and CDR2 SNEGSKA (reference sequence). The CDR3 DNA reads as TGCAGTGCACCGGACGTCCCGGGACTAGCGGGAACCTACGAGCAGTACTTC. Its protein is CSAPDVPGLAGTYEQYF.

There are a few counts of this clonotype. This chain's CDR3 is CASRTAGARTDTQYF. The DNA of the CDR3 is TGTGCCAGCAGGACAGCGGGTGCGCGCACAGATACGCAGTATTTT. The gene calls are TRBV11-1 and TRBJ2-3, with D maybe TRBD2 (6 bases). This CDR3 comprises 15 residues. Germline V lookup: CDR1 SGHAT, CDR2 FQDESV (reference sequence). V dropped 6 bases and J dropped 1 base, with 14 bases sitting between them. The variable domain in full, completed from reference TRBV11-1 and TRBJ2-3, reads EAEVAQSPRYKITEKSQAVAFWCDPISGHATLYWYRQILGQGPELLVQFQDESVVDDSQLPKDRFSAERLKGVDSTLKIQPAELGDSAMYLCASRTAGARTDTQYFGPGTRLTVL.

Many counts were recorded for this clonotype. The rearrangement uses TRBV6-1 and TRBJ1-1; D is possibly TRBD1 (6 bases). Trimming cost V 2 bases and J 2 bases, with 12 bases left between them. In germline, CDR1 is MNHNS, CDR2 SASEGT. The CDR3 has 15 amino acids. In DNA, the CDR3 is TGTGCCAGCAGTGAACCGGCGGGGGCAAACACTGAAGCTTTCTTT. Translating it yields CASSEPAGANTEAFF.

A few counts support this clonotype. The chain links TRBV24-1 to TRBJ1-1, with TRBD1 matching 10 bases. Germline CDR1 KGHDR, CDR2 SFDVKD. This CDR3 region has 13 residues. V shed 4 bases, J shed 13 bases, and the junction held 8 bases outside the gene matches. CDR3: CATSDRPGQGHFF. Here the CDR3 DNA reads TGTGCCACCAGTGACCGACCGGGACAGGGGCATTTCTTT.

The table lists this clonotype with a few counts. The V call is TRBV6-1, the J call TRBJ1-4; D perhaps matches TRBD1 (6 bases). The V gene lost 7 bases and the J gene lost 4 bases, with 10 bases spanning the gap. Looked up from germline, CDR1 is MNHNS and CDR2 is SASEGT. The CDR3 consists of 13 residues. The CDR3 loop is CASKRDINEKLFF. CDR3 DNA: TGTGCCAGCAAACGGGACATTAATGAAAAACTGTTTTTT.

The chain joins TRBV27 to TRBJ1-2; TRBD1 aligns across 7 bases. The CDR3 loop spans 13 amino acids. Germline V gene sequence: CDR1 MNHEY, CDR2 SMNVEV (reference sequence). Germline trimming cut 5 bases from V and 14 bases from J; bases unmatched to any gene: 14. The CDR3: CASSPPGQRAWTF. The DNA of the CDR3 is TGTGCCAGCAGTCCCCCGGGACAGCGCGCGTGGACCTTC.

This clonotype was counted ten times or more. This chain joins TRBV19 and TRBJ1-2; TRBD1 might be the D (5 bases). The length of the CDR3 is 13 residues. The germline gives CDR1 LNHDA, CDR2 SQIVND (reference sequence). Trimming took 3 bases from V and 6 from J, leaving 11 bases between them. The CDR3 protein is CASSIGQGDGYTF. Written as DNA, the CDR3 is TGTGCCAGTAGTATTGGCCAGGGTGATGGCTACACCTTC.